Below are 17 T cell receptor beta chains sequenced from a single sample in a study of shared T cell receptors in the human thymus. Produced via immunoSEQ multiplex PCR; TCRdb's table is partial and in-frame only. The sample has just under 550,000 clones; around 82% are singletons. These data also formed part of another study, on human thymus T cells.

Input material: thymocytes. The source is a boy younger than two with a congenital heart defect.

This clone was detected only a few times. Other DNA variants within this sample encode the same CDR3. This sequence joins TRBV20-1 and TRBJ2-1, with TRBD2 as a possible D gene (5 bases). The CDR3 consists of 11 residues. With 6 bases removed from V and 5 bases from J, the gap between germline ends came to 8 bases. Germline V lookup: CDR1 DFQATT, CDR2 SNEGSKA (reference sequence). Written as DNA, the CDR3 is TGCAGTGCCACTAGGGACAATGAGCAGTTCTTC. It yields the protein CSATRDNEQFF.

This chain connects TRBV1 to TRBJ2-7; the D call of TRBD1 is as the table states it, not checked on the DNA. TRBV1 is termed a pseudogene. This CDR3 spans 19 amino acids. This CDR3 reads CTSSQVSGTGNPLAYEQYF. As DNA, the CDR3 is TGCACCAGCAGCCAAGTGTCCGGGACAGGGAACCCGCTCGCCTACGAGCAGTACTTC.

This clone has only one observation. The chain joins TRBV29-1 to TRBJ1-1; D is ambiguous. This CDR3 comprises 10 residues. Germline values: CDR1 SQVTM, CDR2 ANQGSEA. The CDR3 sequence is CSTGNTEAFF. CDR3 nucleotide sequence: TGCAGTACGGGGAACACTGAAGCTTTCTTT.

This sequence joins TRBV5-4 and TRBJ2-3; 11 bases agree with TRBD2. V gave up 4 bases and J gave up 6 bases; unmatched junction bases: 4. Germline V gene sequence: CDR1 SGHNT, CDR2 YYREEE (reference sequence). There are 14 residues in the CDR3. The CDR3 reads CASSPGLADDTQYF. The CDR3 DNA reads as TGTGCCAGCAGCCCGGGACTAGCGGATGATACGCAGTATTTT.

This chain joins TRBV4-3 and TRBJ2-4, with D possibly matching TRBD1 (5 bases). The V and J ends lost 0 bases and 0 bases respectively, with 12 bases between them. This CDR3 is built from 17 residues. In germline, CDR1 is LGHNA, CDR2 YSLEER. CDR3 DNA sequence: TGCGCCAGCAGCCAAGAGGGGCAGGGCCTAGCCAAAAACATTCAGTACTTC. Amino acids: CASSQEGQGLAKNIQYF.

The V gene is TRBV29-1, the J gene TRBJ2-5, with D possibly matching TRBD1 (6 bases). The CDR3 is 17 residues long. Germline V gene sequence: CDR1 SQVTM, CDR2 ANQGSEA. Deletions cut 0 bases from V and 3 bases from J, with 20 bases between. The DNA for the CDR3 is TGCAGCGTTGAAGAGGCAGGGGCTCGTCATTTCAAAGAGACCCAGTACTTC. Translated: CSVEEAGARHFKETQYF.

The chain uses TRBV6-6 and TRBJ2-7; 7 nucleotides align to TRBD1. This CDR3 has 15 residues. Germline values: CDR1 MNHNY, CDR2 SVGAGI (reference sequence). Unmatched junction bases numbered 8, after V lost 6 bases and J lost 0 bases. The CDR3 protein is CASRNDRVASYEQYF. DNA for the CDR3: TGTGCCAGCAGAAACGACAGGGTCGCCTCCTACGAGCAGTACTTC.

The V call is TRBV30, the J call TRBJ1-5; D unresolved. The CDR3 has 14 residues. Germline CDR1 and CDR2: GTSNPN and SVGIG (reference sequence). Trimming took 0 bases from V and 5 from J, leaving 11 bases between them. This CDR3 reads CAWSVRAGDQPQHF. CDR3 coding DNA: TGTGCCTGGAGTGTACGGGCGGGCGATCAGCCCCAGCATTTT. Supplemented by reference TRBV30 and TRBJ1-5, the full variable domain reads SQTIHQWPATLVQPVGSPLSLECTVEGTSNPNLYWYRQAAGRGLQLLFYSVGIGQISSEVPQNLSASRPQDRQFILSSKKLLLSDSGFYLCAWSVRAGDQPQHFGDGTRLSIL.

The genes are TRBV2 and TRBJ2-1; tentative D call: TRBD2 (6 bases). Looked up from germline, CDR1 is SNHLY and CDR2 is FYNNEI. The CDR3 contains 15 residues. The germline V and J ends were trimmed by 6 bases and 4 bases, with 16 bases remaining between them. The CDR3 DNA is TGTGCCAGCAGCCGAAAGACTAGAGAATACAATGAGCAGTTCTTC. Translated, it gives CASSRKTREYNEQFF. The entire variable domain, with the rest obtained from reference TRBV2 and TRBJ2-1, is as follows: EPEVTQTPSHQVTQMGQEVILRCVPISNHLYFYWYRQILGQKVEFLVSFYNNEISEKSEIFDDQFSVERPDGSNFTLKIRSTKLEDSAMYFCASSRKTREYNEQFFGPGTRLTVL.

The chain couples TRBV28 to TRBJ2-5, with 11 nucleotides matching TRBD2. Germline lookup yields CDR1 MDHEN and CDR2 SYDVKM. The CDR3 covers 17 residues. V shed 3 bases, J shed 2 bases, and the junction held 8 bases outside the gene matches. The CDR3 sequence: CASSFLLAGDSQETQYF. The CDR3, as DNA: TGTGCCAGCAGTTTCTTACTAGCGGGAGACAGTCAAGAGACCCAGTACTTC.

This chain uses TRBV18 with TRBJ2-5, with D perhaps TRBD2 (6 bases). The germline CDR1 and CDR2 sequences are KGHSH and LQKENI. This CDR3 has 14 amino acids. V lost 3 bases to trimming and J lost 5 bases, with 13 bases between them. Here the CDR3 reads CASSPQTRQETQYF. Here the CDR3 DNA reads TGTGCCAGCTCACCCCAGACTAGGCAGGAGACCCAGTACTTC.

The chain joins TRBV11-2 to TRBJ2-1; 7 bases agree with TRBD2. The CDR3 extends over 16 amino acids. The V gene's germline CDR1 is SGHAT and CDR2 FQNNGV. V lost 5 bases to trimming and J lost 8 bases; unmatched junction nucleotides: 15. CDR3 protein: CASSPPGTKGRDEQFF. In nucleotides, the CDR3 is TGTGCCAGCAGCCCTCCCGGGACTAAGGGCCGGGATGAGCAGTTCTTC.

The chain uses TRBV5-5 and TRBJ1-5; maybe TRBD1 (6 bases). The CDR3 contains 14 residues. Germline CDR1 and CDR2: SGHKS and YYEKEE (reference sequence). Trimming left V 2 bases short and J 5 bases short, with 11 bases between. CDR3 sequence: CASSFGDTHQPQHF. The CDR3 bases are TGTGCCAGCAGCTTTGGGGACACCCATCAGCCCCAGCATTTT.

V gene TRBV4-3 combines with J gene TRBJ2-4; 7 nucleotides match TRBD1. Germline V gene lookup returns CDR1 LGHNA and CDR2 YSLEER. There are 16 residues in the CDR3. V dropped 2 bases and J dropped 2; count of bases not matched to a gene: 6. The CDR3 nucleotides read TGCGCCAGCAGCCAACATGACAGGGACACCAAAAACATTCAGTACTTC. Its protein is CASSQHDRDTKNIQYF.

J is TRBJ2-2 and V is TRBV7-9; perhaps TRBD2 as D (6 bases). Per germline, CDR1 SEHNR and CDR2 FQNEAQ (reference sequence). Trimming cost V 3 bases and J 2 bases, with 10 bases left between them. The CDR3 is 15 residues long. The CDR3 nucleotides are TGTGCCAGCAGCTTTAGGACTATCAACACCGGGGAGCTGTTTTTT. The encoded protein is CASSFRTINTGELFF.

This sequence joins TRBV18 and TRBJ1-1; a weak D match, TRBD1 (5 bases). This CDR3 contains 15 residues. Deletions cut 0 bases from V and 0 bases from J, with 8 bases between. Germline assignment: CDR1 KGHSH and CDR2 LQKENI. CDR3 sequence (DNA): TGTGCCAGCTCACCACCGGCCAGGGTGAACACTGAAGCTTTCTTT. Translating gives CASSPPARVNTEAFF.

The genes are TRBV6-9 and TRBJ2-2; 13 nucleotides agree with TRBD2. With V trimmed by 8 bases and J by 6 bases, 6 bases remained unmatched. Germline assignment: CDR1 MNHGY and CDR2 SVAAGI. The CDR3 is made up of 15 amino acids. This CDR3 reads CASVGLAGEAGELFF. CDR3 bases: TGTGCCAGCGTAGGACTAGCGGGAGAGGCCGGGGAGCTGTTTTTT.